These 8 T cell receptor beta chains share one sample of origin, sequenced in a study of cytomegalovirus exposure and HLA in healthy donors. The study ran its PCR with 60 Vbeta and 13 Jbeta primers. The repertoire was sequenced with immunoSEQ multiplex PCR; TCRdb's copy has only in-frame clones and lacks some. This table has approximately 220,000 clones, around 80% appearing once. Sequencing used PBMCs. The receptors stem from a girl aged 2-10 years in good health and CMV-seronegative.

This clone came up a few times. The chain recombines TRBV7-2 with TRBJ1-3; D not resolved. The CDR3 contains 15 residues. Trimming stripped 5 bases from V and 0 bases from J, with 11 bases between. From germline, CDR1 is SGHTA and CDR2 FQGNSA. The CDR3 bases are TGTGCCAGCAGCGCAAGACTGAGCTCTGGAAACACCATATATTTT. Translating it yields CASSARLSSGNTIYF.

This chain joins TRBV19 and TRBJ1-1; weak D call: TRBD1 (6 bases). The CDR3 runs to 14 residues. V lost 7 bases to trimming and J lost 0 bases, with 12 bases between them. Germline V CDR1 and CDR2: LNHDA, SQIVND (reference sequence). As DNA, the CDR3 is TGTGCCAGTAACCCGACAGGCCTGAACACTGAAGCTTTCTTT. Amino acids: CASNPTGLNTEAFF.

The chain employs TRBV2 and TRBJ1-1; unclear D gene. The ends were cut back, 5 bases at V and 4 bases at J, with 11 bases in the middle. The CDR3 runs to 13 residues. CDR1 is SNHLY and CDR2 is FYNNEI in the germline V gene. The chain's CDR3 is CASSTAGTTEAFF. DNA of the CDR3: TGTGCCAGCAGTACCGCAGGAACCACTGAAGCTTTCTTT.

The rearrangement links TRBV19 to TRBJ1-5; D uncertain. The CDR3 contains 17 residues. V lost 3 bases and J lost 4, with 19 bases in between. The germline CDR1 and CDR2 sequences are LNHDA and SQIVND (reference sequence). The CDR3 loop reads CASSMVGGQKINQPQHF. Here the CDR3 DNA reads TGTGCCAGTAGTATGGTAGGTGGGCAGAAGATTAATCAGCCCCAGCATTTT.

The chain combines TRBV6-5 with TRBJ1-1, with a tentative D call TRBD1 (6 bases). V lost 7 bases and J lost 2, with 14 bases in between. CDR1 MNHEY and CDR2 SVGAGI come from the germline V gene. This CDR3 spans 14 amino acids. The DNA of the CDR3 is TGTGCCAGCACCCACAGGGTAAGCAACACTGAAGCTTTCTTT. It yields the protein CASTHRVSNTEAFF.

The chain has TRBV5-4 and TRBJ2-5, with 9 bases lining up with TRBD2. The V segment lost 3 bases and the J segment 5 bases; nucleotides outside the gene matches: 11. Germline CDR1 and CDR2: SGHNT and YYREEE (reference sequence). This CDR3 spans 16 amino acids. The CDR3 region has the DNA TGTGCCAGCAGCTCCCAGCGGGGGGCCCTCCGCGAGACCCAGTACTTC. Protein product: CASSSQRGALRETQYF.

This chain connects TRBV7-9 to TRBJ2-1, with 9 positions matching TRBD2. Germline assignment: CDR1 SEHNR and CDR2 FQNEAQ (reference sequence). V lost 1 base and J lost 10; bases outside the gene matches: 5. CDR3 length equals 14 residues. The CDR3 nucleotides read TGTGCCAGCAGCTTAGGCCCCGGACTAGCGGAGCAGTTCTTC. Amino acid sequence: CASSLGPGLAEQFF.

The CDR3: CASSMTGTGELFF. As DNA, the CDR3 is TGTGCCAGTAGTATGACAGGGACCGGGGAGCTGTTTTTT. The V gene is TRBV19, the J gene TRBJ2-2; TRBD1 agrees at 7 bases. This CDR3 is 13 amino acids long. CDR1 LNHDA and CDR2 SQIVND come from the germline V gene (reference sequence). J gave up 5 bases and V 3 bases, and 0 bases lay outside the gene matches. Using reference TRBV19 and TRBJ2-2 for the parts outside the CDR3, the full variable domain is DGGITQSPKYLFRKEGQNVTLSCEQNLNHDAMYWYRQDPGQGLRLIYYSQIVNDFQKGDIAEGYSVSREKKESFPLTVTSAQKNPTAFYLCASSMTGTGELFFGEGSRLTVL.